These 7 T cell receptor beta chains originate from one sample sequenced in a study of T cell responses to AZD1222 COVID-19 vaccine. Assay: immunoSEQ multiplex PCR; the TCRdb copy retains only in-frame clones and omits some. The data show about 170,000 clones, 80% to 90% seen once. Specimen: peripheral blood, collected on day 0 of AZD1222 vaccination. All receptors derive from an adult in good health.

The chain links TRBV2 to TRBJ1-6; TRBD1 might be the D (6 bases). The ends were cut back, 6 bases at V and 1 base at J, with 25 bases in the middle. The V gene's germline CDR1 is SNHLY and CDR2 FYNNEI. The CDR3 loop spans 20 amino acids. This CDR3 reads CASRRTAGRDYYSYNSPLHF. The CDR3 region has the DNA TGTGCCAGCAGGAGGACAGCCGGGAGAGATTATTATTCCTATAATTCACCCCTCCACTTT.

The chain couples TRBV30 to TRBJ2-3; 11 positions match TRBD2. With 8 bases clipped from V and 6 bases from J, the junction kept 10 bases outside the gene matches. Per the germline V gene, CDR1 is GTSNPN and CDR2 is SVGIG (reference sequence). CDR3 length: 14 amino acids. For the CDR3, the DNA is TGTGCCCGGAACCTAGCGGGGGGATCGGATACGCAGTATTTT. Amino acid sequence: CARNLAGGSDTQYF.

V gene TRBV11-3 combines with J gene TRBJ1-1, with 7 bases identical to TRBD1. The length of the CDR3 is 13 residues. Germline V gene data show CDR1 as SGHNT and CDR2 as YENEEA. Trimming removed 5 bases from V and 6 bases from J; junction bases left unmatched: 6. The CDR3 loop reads CASSTYQGAEAFF. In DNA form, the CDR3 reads TGTGCCAGCAGCACTTACCAGGGGGCTGAAGCTTTCTTT.

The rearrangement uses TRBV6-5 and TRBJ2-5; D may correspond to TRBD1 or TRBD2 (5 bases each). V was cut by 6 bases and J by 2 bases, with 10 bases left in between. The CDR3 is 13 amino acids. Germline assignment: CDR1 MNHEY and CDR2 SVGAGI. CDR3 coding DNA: TGTGCCAGCAGGGGAGACAGTCAAGAGACCCAGTACTTC. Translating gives CASRGDSQETQYF.

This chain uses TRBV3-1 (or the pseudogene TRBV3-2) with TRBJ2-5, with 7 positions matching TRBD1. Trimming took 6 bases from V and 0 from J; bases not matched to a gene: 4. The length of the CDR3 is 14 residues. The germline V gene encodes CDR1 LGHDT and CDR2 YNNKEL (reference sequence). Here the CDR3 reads CASSRQGYQETQYF. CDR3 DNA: TGTGCCAGCAGTCGACAGGGATACCAAGAGACCCAGTACTTC.

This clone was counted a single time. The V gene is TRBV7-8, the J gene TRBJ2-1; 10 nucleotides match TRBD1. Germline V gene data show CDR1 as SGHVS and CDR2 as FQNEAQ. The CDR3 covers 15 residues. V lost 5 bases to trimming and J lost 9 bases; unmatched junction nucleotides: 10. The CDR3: CASSDPGQGSLEQFF. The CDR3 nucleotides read TGTGCCAGCAGCGATCCGGGACAGGGGTCTCTTGAGCAGTTCTTC. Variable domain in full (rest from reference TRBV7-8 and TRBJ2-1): GAGVSQSPRYKVAKRGQDVALRCDPISGHVSLFWYQQALGQGPEFLTYFQNEAQLDKSGLPSDRFFAERPEGSVSTLKIQRTQQEDSAVYLCASSDPGQGSLEQFFGPGTRLTVL.

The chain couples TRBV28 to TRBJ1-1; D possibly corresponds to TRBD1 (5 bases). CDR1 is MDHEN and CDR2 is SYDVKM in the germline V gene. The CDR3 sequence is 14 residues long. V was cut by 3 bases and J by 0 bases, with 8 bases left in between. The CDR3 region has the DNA TGTGCCAGCAGTTTGACAGCAATGAACACTGAAGCTTTCTTT. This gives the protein CASSLTAMNTEAFF.